This TCR beta chain stems from a study of blood T cell repertoires in COVID-19. The age range of participants was about 18 to 90 years, with residence in 20 to 25 US areas. This clone has a handful of counts. Trimming removed 5 bases from V and 7 bases from J, with 11 bases in between. The CDR3 covers 12 residues. The protocol was immunoSEQ multiplex PCR, while the TCRdb copy is restricted to in-frame clones and leaves out a portion. The sample yields 350,000 to 400,000 clones, about 88% seen once. The gene calls are TRBV12-3 or TRBV12-4 and TRBJ1-2; D is possibly TRBD1 (6 bases). What was sequenced was PBMCs or T cells enriched from blood (not recorded which). The TCR was taken from a woman younger than 35 who had recovered from COVID-19. DNA of the CDR3: TGTGCCAGCAGTCCTCAGGGGACTGGCTACACCTTC. Protein product: CASSPQGTGYTF.